This paragraph covers one T cell receptor beta chain sequence. Its antigen is undetermined. TCRdb called the reads again in MiXCR, with one record for every CDR3 protein. The sample includes approximately 910,000 distinct CDR3 sequences, roughly 31% seen only once; the top ten take 11% to 15%. This entry belongs to a study of T cell repertoires in cytomegalovirus infection. Study findings and constraints: Summed public TCR beta family frequency identified CMV carriers bearing the relevant HLA.

The CDR3 has 18 amino acids. V was pared by 3 bases and J by 5 bases, with 13 bases of the junction left unmatched. The input for sequencing was cultured CD8+ T cells from PBMCs, taken from culture after CMV antigen stimulation. V and J are TRBV12-3 or TRBV12-4 and TRBJ2-2; 9 nucleotides match TRBD2. This TCR derives from a human donor in good health (CMV status not recorded). Some clones in this sample may be carry-over from other donors' samples. CDR3 loop: CASSFWGSGGYSTGELFF. The CDR3, as DNA: TGTGCCAGCAGTTTCTGGGGGAGCGGGGGGTATAGTACCGGGGAGCTGTTTTTT.